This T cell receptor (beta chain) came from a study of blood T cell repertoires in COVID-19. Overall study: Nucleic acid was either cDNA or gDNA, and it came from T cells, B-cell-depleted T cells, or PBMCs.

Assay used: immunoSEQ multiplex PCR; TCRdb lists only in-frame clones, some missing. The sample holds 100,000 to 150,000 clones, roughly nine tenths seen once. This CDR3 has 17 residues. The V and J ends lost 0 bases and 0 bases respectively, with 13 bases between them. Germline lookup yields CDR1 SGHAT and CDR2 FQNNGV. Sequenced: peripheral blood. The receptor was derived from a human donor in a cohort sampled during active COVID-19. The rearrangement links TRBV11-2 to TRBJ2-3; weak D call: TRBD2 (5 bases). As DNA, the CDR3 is TGTGCCAGCAGCTTAGAAAGGGTTAGCGCTAGCACAGATACGCAGTATTTT. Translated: CASSLERVSASTDTQYF.